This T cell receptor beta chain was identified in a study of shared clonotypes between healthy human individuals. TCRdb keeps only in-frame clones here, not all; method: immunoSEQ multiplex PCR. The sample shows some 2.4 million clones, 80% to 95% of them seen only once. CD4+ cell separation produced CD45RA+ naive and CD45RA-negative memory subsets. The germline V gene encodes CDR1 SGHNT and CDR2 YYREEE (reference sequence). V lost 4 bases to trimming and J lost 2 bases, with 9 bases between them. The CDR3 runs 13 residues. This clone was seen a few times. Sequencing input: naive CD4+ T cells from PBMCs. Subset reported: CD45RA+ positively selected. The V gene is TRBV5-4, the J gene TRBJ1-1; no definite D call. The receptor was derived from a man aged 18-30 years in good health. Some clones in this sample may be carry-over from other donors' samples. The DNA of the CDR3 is TGTGCCAGCAGCCACAACATTAACACTGAAGCTTTCTTT. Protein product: CASSHNINTEAFF.